The sequence of this TCR beta chain was determined in a study of cytomegalovirus exposure and HLA in healthy donors. Study-wide background: Unique TCR beta sequences numbering some 110 million came from 150 million to 200 million T cells in an earlier analysis. Study-wide results and limits: In an earlier analysis, most TCR beta V segments were productive about 87% or about 30% of the time. In a later analysis, CMV-associated beta chains were mostly HLA-associated, it appeared.

CDR3 length: 14 residues. V shed 3 bases, J shed 5 bases, and the junction held 4 bases outside the gene matches. The germline gives CDR1 SGHRS, CDR2 YFSETQ. A remark on this clone: Its antigen remains unidentified.

Primers included in the PCR were 60 Vbeta and 13 Jbeta primers. The table came from immunoSEQ multiplex PCR; TCRdb's copy has only in-frame clones and leaves some out. The table includes over 150,000 clones, about three quarters detected once. The J gene is TRBJ2-5, the V gene TRBV5-1; 10 bases map to TRBD1. The origin of this receptor is a woman aged 35 to 49 in good health and CMV-seropositive. Sequenced input: PBMCs. CDR3 in amino acids: CASSWGQGSETQYF. Written as DNA, the CDR3 is TGCGCCAGCAGCTGGGGACAGGGGAGCGAGACCCAGTACTTC.